This T cell receptor (beta chain) came from a study of post-analysis software for immune sequencing data. Study summary: Patients with relapsing-remitting, secondary progressive and progressive-relapsing multiple sclerosis courses were all represented. The study's findings and limits: Several TRBV segments (TRBV5-6, TRBV5-1 and TRBV20-1 among them) occurred more frequently in patients than in controls. A significant reduction in normalized Chao1 diversity was observed in multiple sclerosis patients versus controls. F measure showed strong co-clustering of same-batch samples.

CDR1 and CDR2 from the germline V gene are DFQATT and SNEGSKA (reference sequence). The CDR3 extends over 13 amino acids. The library was made from cDNA and included unique molecular identifiers. Between roughly 1 and 10 million T cells gave rise to hundreds of thousands of cDNA molecules. TCRdb reanalysed the PCR reads using MiXCR and keeps one entry per CDR3 protein. The table shows 180,000 or so distinct CDR3 sequences, with approximately 29% occurring only once. About this clonotype: The antigen is undetermined. Just one base apart from a much larger clone, this may be a read error.

The sequencing input was blood. The clonotype comes from a girl aged 2-17 years with multiple sclerosis. The rearrangement links TRBV20-1 to TRBJ2-1, with 10 bases fitting TRBD2. In DNA form, the CDR3 reads TGCAGCCCCACTAGCGGGGTTTCCTATGGGCAGTTCTTC. This encodes CSPTSGVSYGQFF.